These 24 T cell receptor beta chains originate from one sample sequenced in a study of graft-versus-host responses after intestinal transplantation (dated by TCRdb to the early 2020s). Library preparation employed the immunoSEQ multiplex PCR assay. Sourced from immuneACCESS, this table was stored by TCRdb with only in-frame sequences that have V and J called. A share of the clones is absent; for the studies checked, an unresolved V gene accounts for under half, and the remainder has no known explanation. This sample is represented by more than 90,000 clones; roughly 91% of them were singletons. Around 0.49% of the sample is in the top ten clones. This sample's time point label indicates: cells obtained before transplantation from donor or recipient. These receptors lack a known antigen. The material was unstimulated CD8+ T cells sorted from spleen or lymph node cells, obtained before intestinal transplant. These receptor sequences come from a human donor who received an intestinal transplant.

The rearrangement uses TRBV27 and TRBJ2-7; 14 nucleotides agree with TRBD2. The ends lost 7 bases at V and 6 bases at J; junction bases unmatched: 8. This CDR3 is built from 15 residues. Germline assignment: CDR1 MNHEY and CDR2 SMNVEV (reference sequence). The CDR3 coding sequence is TGTGCCAGCATAGGGACTAGCGGGAGCTCGGTCGAGCAGTACTTC. Protein product: CASIGTSGSSVEQYF.

The V and J genes are TRBV5-6 and TRBJ2-1; 9 bases map to TRBD2. J gave up 0 bases and V 4 bases, and 8 bases lay outside the gene matches. The germline V gene has CDR1 SGHDT and CDR2 YYEEEE. The CDR3 has 17 residues. The CDR3 nucleotides read TGTGCCAGCAGCCAAGAGACTAGCGGAAGCTCCTACAATGAGCAGTTCTTC. Residues: CASSQETSGSSYNEQFF.

This chain links TRBV5-1 with TRBJ2-7; 8 nucleotides line up with TRBD1. The CDR3 contains 15 residues. Unmatched junction bases numbered 4, after V lost 2 bases and J lost 0 bases. Germline CDR1 reads SGHRS; CDR2 reads YFSETQ. The CDR3 loop is CASSFGQGASYEQYF. CDR3 DNA: TGCGCCAGCAGCTTTGGGCAGGGGGCCTCCTACGAGCAGTACTTC.

Here the CDR3 reads CASSLTGRRTEAFF. The CDR3 coding sequence is TGTGCCAGCAGTTTGACAGGGAGGCGCACTGAAGCTTTCTTT. This chain links TRBV6-5 with TRBJ1-1; TRBD1 matches at 7 bases. J lost 4 bases, V lost 4 bases, and 6 bases had no gene match. The CDR3 consists of 14 residues. Germline V CDR1 and CDR2: MNHEY, SVGAGI.

This sequence joins TRBV5-1 and TRBJ2-7, with D possibly TRBD2 on 5 matching bases. The CDR3 spans 15 residues. V was trimmed by 0 bases and J by 3 bases, leaving 13 bases between them. Germline V gene lookup returns CDR1 SGHRS and CDR2 YFSETQ. CDR3: CASSLAPTNRYEQYF. The CDR3 nucleotides read TGCGCCAGCAGCTTGGCCCCGACTAACCGCTACGAGCAGTACTTC.

J is TRBJ1-5 and V is TRBV19, with a weak D call TRBD1 (5 bases). Germline V CDR1 and CDR2: LNHDA, SQIVND (reference sequence). The germline V and J ends were trimmed by 3 bases and 6 bases, with 15 bases remaining between them. CDR3 length equals 15 residues. This CDR3 reads CASSITGPASQPQHF. CDR3 DNA: TGTGCCAGTAGTATCACAGGACCGGCCAGTCAGCCCCAGCATTTT.

The CDR3 reads CASSFPSGKSSYNEQFF. In DNA, the CDR3 is TGTGCCAGCAGCTTCCCTAGCGGTAAAAGCTCCTACAATGAGCAGTTCTTC. This chain joins TRBV7-2 and TRBJ2-1; TRBD2 aligns across 7 bases. Germline values: CDR1 SGHTA, CDR2 FQGNSA. The CDR3 is 17 amino acids. Trimming cost V 3 bases and J 0 bases; bases outside gene matches: 8.

V gene TRBV7-9 combines with J gene TRBJ2-1; 11 bases agree with TRBD2. The CDR3 has 16 residues. Germline V gene sequence: CDR1 SEHNR, CDR2 FQNEAQ (reference sequence). V shed 3 bases, J shed 5 bases, and the junction held 6 bases outside the gene matches. The CDR3 sequence is CASSFSGTSGNNEQFF. DNA of the CDR3: TGTGCCAGCAGCTTCTCCGGGACTAGCGGTAACAATGAGCAGTTCTTC.

With respect to this clone: The sample contains more than one DNA sequence encoding this CDR3. V usage is TRBV27 and J usage is TRBJ2-7; 13 positions agree with TRBD2. The CDR3 is made up of 15 amino acids. V lost 3 bases to trimming and J lost 4 bases; unmatched junction nucleotides: 3. Germline CDR1 reads MNHEY; CDR2 reads SMNVEV (reference sequence). The CDR3 coding sequence is TGTGCCAGCAGTTTCACACTAGCGGGAGGGTACGAGCAGTACTTC. Translated, it gives CASSFTLAGGYEQYF.

The gene calls are TRBV5-5 and TRBJ2-3; possible D gene TRBD1, 6 bases. CDR3 length: 17 residues. The germline gives CDR1 SGHKS, CDR2 YYEKEE (reference sequence). Trimming took off 4 bases at V and 0 bases at J, with 18 bases between the two ends. The CDR3 loop is CASSQNTGYPSTDTQYF. The CDR3, as DNA: TGTGCCAGCAGCCAGAACACAGGGTACCCTAGCACAGATACGCAGTATTTT.

The V call is TRBV2, the J call TRBJ2-7, with D perhaps TRBD2 (6 bases). The CDR3 extends over 13 amino acids. The germline V and J ends were trimmed by 7 bases and 6 bases, with 16 bases remaining between them. Germline V CDR1 and CDR2: SNHLY, FYNNEI. Here the CDR3 DNA reads TGTGCCAGCATCCTGGGGTCCGGGGGCGAGCAGTACTTC. Encoded protein: CASILGSGGEQYF.

This clone was counted once. DNA for the CDR3: TGTGCCAGCAGCTTAGAAGTTAGCGACTACGAGCAGTACTTC. Amino acid sequence: CASSLEVSDYEQYF. The genes are TRBV7-9 and TRBJ2-7, with a weak D call TRBD2 (5 bases). Germline CDR1 and CDR2: SEHNR and FQNEAQ (reference sequence). V dropped 1 base and J dropped 3 bases, with 10 bases sitting between them. The CDR3 has 14 amino acids.

CDR3 in DNA: TGTGCCAGCAGCGAATCCCCCTACCGGGACAGAGTCGAAAAACTGTTTTTT. It encodes CASSESPYRDRVEKLFF. The genes are TRBV2 and TRBJ1-4; TRBD1 agrees at 7 bases. The CDR3 runs 17 residues. Germline loops: CDR1 SNHLY, CDR2 FYNNEI. Trimming at V came to 6 bases and at J to 8 bases, leaving 18 bases not matched to a gene.

J is TRBJ1-6 and V is TRBV7-9; D might be TRBD1 (5 bases). V was shortened by 6 bases and J by 6 bases, with 15 bases between the two germline ends. The germline gives CDR1 SEHNR, CDR2 FQNEAQ (reference sequence). The CDR3 sequence is 15 residues long. The CDR3 spells CASRQGGWSNSPLHF. CDR3 nucleotides: TGTGCCAGCAGGCAGGGTGGGTGGTCTAATTCACCCCTCCACTTT.

The chain uses TRBV6-6 and TRBJ1-5, with D perhaps matching TRBD1 (6 bases). CDR1 and CDR2 (germline): MNHNY, SVGAGI (reference sequence). The CDR3 runs 15 residues. The V gene lost 5 bases and the J gene lost 3 bases, with 14 bases spanning the gap. The CDR3 spells CASSRTVETNQPQHF. CDR3 nucleotides: TGTGCCAGCAGTCGGACAGTCGAAACCAATCAGCCCCAGCATTTT.

The chain carries TRBV27 and TRBJ2-2, with D perhaps TRBD2 (6 bases). The germline V gene has CDR1 MNHEY and CDR2 SMNVEV (reference sequence). Trimming took 5 bases from V and 3 from J, leaving 10 bases between them. The CDR3 is made up of 14 amino acids. The CDR3 is CASSRGLYTGELFF. CDR3 DNA: TGTGCCAGCAGTCGGGGACTTTACACCGGGGAGCTGTTTTTT.

The chain joins TRBV7-9 to TRBJ2-7, with TRBD1 identical over 9 bases. The CDR3 contains 14 residues. CDR1 and CDR2 from the germline V gene are SEHNR and FQNEAQ (reference sequence). V lost 5 bases, J lost 0 bases, and 2 bases stayed unmatched. The chain's CDR3 is CASSPQGASYEQYF. The CDR3 bases are TGTGCCAGCAGCCCACAGGGGGCCTCCTACGAGCAGTACTTC.

This clone appeared once. J is TRBJ2-1 and V is TRBV4-1; D is undetermined. This CDR3 region has 16 residues. Germline V lookup: CDR1 MGHRA, CDR2 YSYEKL. V dropped 1 base and J dropped 0 bases, with 10 bases sitting between them. The CDR3 nucleotides read TGCGCCAGCAGCCAAGTTCCTTCCCTCTCCTACAATGAGCAGTTCTTC. Its protein product is CASSQVPSLSYNEQFF.

The chain carries TRBV27 and TRBJ2-7; TRBD2 is a possible D gene (5 bases). The CDR3 runs 15 residues. V lost 2 bases to trimming and J lost 0 bases, with 11 bases between them. The germline gives CDR1 MNHEY, CDR2 SMNVEV (reference sequence). The CDR3 nucleotides are TGTGCCAGCAGTTTACGTGGCGGGTACTCCTACGAGCAGTACTTC. Translated: CASSLRGGYSYEQYF.

The chain uses TRBV4-2 and TRBJ2-1, with 8 bases fitting TRBD2. This CDR3 is 16 amino acids long. Germline V gene data show CDR1 as LGHNA and CDR2 as YNFKEQ. J gave up 7 bases and V 4 bases, and 12 bases lay outside the gene matches. The chain's CDR3 is CASSPNAEGLGNEQFF. The CDR3 DNA sequence: TGTGCCAGCAGCCCCAACGCGGAGGGACTAGGGAATGAGCAGTTCTTC.

The chain has TRBV27 and TRBJ2-2; D call uncertain. V was trimmed by 8 bases and J by 0 bases, leaving 7 bases between them. The germline V gene encodes CDR1 MNHEY and CDR2 SMNVEV (reference sequence). This CDR3 has 13 amino acids. The CDR3 loop is CASCLTNTGELFF. CDR3 nucleotide sequence: TGTGCCAGCTGTCTAACGAACACCGGGGAGCTGTTTTTT.

The chain recombines TRBV5-4 with TRBJ2-7; maybe TRBD1 (5 bases). This CDR3 has 13 residues. Germline CDR1 and CDR2: SGHNT and YYREEE (reference sequence). Deletions cut 3 bases from V and 5 bases from J, with 12 bases between. Here the CDR3 reads CASSWKQDHEQYF. CDR3 coding DNA: TGTGCCAGCAGCTGGAAACAGGACCACGAGCAGTACTTC.

The genes are TRBV4-1 and TRBJ2-1; 11 nucleotides agree with TRBD2. The CDR3 length is 17 residues. Unmatched junction bases numbered 11, after V lost 5 bases and J lost 5 bases. Germline values: CDR1 MGHRA, CDR2 YSYEKL. CDR3 nucleotides: TGCGCCAGCAGCTCCGATAGCGGGGGGGCTGGGGACAATGAGCAGTTCTTC. Translation gives CASSSDSGGAGDNEQFF.

V and J are TRBV6-1 and TRBJ1-4, with a possible D match to TRBD1 (6 bases). V was trimmed by 2 bases and J by 7 bases, leaving 14 bases between them. CDR3 length: 15 residues. The germline CDR1 and CDR2 sequences are MNHNS and SASEGT. This CDR3 reads CASSESPGAAEKLFF. CDR3 bases: TGTGCCAGCAGTGAAAGTCCAGGGGCCGCTGAAAAACTGTTTTTT.